Listed below are T cell receptor beta chains from one sample, sequenced in a study of OX40 agonist ivuxolimab in advanced cancers. Sequencing used immunoSEQ multiplex PCR; TCRdb keeps in-frame clones, though not all of them. Seen here are tens of thousands of clones, about 87% observed once, and the top ten hold 30% to 35%. The sequencing here drew on CD4+ or CD8+ T cells sorted from blood, taken in a trial of the OX40 agonist ivuxolimab. These receptors were taken from an adult with an advanced solid tumor such as melanoma, head and neck, liver or kidney cancer. Both conserved end residues are part of each CDR3. Fields, in order: J gene, D gene, V gene, clone size, CDR3 protein, CDR3 DNA. The D gene is left open where the match is weak. Clone size is given for some rows only: seen once, a few or many times, or a class if the clone is expanded.

TRBJ2-7 | . | TRBV5-5 | . | CASSLRGSPRNEQYF | TGTGCCAGCAGCCTTAGAGGGAGCCCTCGGAACGAGCAGTACTTC
TRBJ2-5 | . | TRBV9 | once | CASSVGGARRETQYF | TGTGCCAGCAGCGTAGGAGGGGCAAGGAGAGAGACCCAGTACTTC
TRBJ1-2 | TRBD1 | TRBV5-1 | . | CASSLVWGTGVGYGYTF | TGCGCCAGCAGCTTGGTCTGGGGGACAGGGGTTGGTTATGGCTACACCTTC
TRBJ2-5 | . | TRBV20-1 | . | CSAIPGETQYF | TGCAGTGCTATCCCCGGGGAGACCCAGTACTTC
TRBJ1-5 | . | TRBV18 | . | CASSPEDSNQPQHF | TGTGCCAGCTCACCAGAGGATAGCAATCAGCCCCAGCATTTT
TRBJ1-6 | . | TRBV12-5 | once | CASGPGDGDPGDSPLHF | TGTGCTAGTGGACCAGGGGACGGGGATCCTGGGGATTCACCCCTCCACTTT
TRBJ1-4 | TRBD1 | TRBV19 | . | CASSPRQGVEKLFF | TGTGCCAGTAGTCCTCGACAGGGTGTAGAAAAACTGTTTTTT
TRBJ1-4 | TRBD1 | TRBV19 | . | CASRDPGQGNEKLFF | TGTGCCAGTAGGGACCCGGGACAGGGGAATGAAAAACTGTTTTTT
TRBJ1-3 | . | TRBV6-5 | once | CASSPSPSGNTIYF | TGTGCCAGCAGTCCAAGTCCCTCTGGAAACACCATATATTTT
TRBJ1-3 | . | TRBV9 | once | CASSVAVGSGNTIYF | TGTGCCAGCAGCGTAGCTGTCGGGTCTGGAAACACCATATATTTT
TRBJ2-5 | . | TRBV7-2 | . | CASSSRPGYETQYF | TGTGCCAGCAGCTCAAGACCGGGGTATGAGACCCAGTACTTC
TRBJ2-7 | . | TRBV6-6 | . | CASSTRGRALSYEQYF | TGTGCCAGCAGCACAAGGGGCAGGGCCCTCTCCTACGAGCAGTACTTC
TRBJ1-5 | . | TRBV29-1 | . | CSVRQEVDQPQHF | TGCAGCGTGAGACAGGAGGTGGATCAGCCCCAGCATTTT
TRBJ1-4 | TRBD1 | TRBV27 | once | CASGSGTGARRANEKLFF | TGTGCCAGCGGATCGGGGACAGGGGCTCGGCGAGCTAATGAAAAACTGTTTTTT
TRBJ2-7 | TRBD2 | TRBV6-6 | . | CASSKRTSGTYEQYF | TGTGCCAGCAGCAAGCGGACTAGTGGGACCTACGAGCAGTACTTC
TRBJ1-5 | . | TRBV7-2 | few | CASSFYSNQPQHF | TGTGCCAGCAGCTTCTATAGCAATCAGCCCCAGCATTTT
TRBJ2-3 | TRBD1 | TRBV5-1 | few | CASSLGGTGSDTQYF | TGCGCCAGCAGCTTGGGAGGGACAGGGTCGGATACGCAGTATTTT
TRBJ2-2 | . | TRBV6-1 | . | CASTNFLNTGELFF | TGTGCCAGCACGAACTTCTTGAACACCGGGGAGCTGTTTTTT
TRBJ2-2 | . | TRBV7-8 | . | CASSFGTRANTGELFF | TGTGCCAGCAGCTTCGGCACCCGCGCGAACACCGGGGAGCTGTTTTTT
TRBJ2-7 | . | TRBV19 | once | CASSMTGSSYEQYF | TGTGCCAGTAGTATGACAGGTTCGTCCTACGAGCAGTACTTC
TRBJ1-4 | . | TRBV7-6 | few | CASSLAGGENEKLFF | TGTGCCAGCAGCTTAGCCGGAGGAGAGAATGAAAAACTGTTTTTT